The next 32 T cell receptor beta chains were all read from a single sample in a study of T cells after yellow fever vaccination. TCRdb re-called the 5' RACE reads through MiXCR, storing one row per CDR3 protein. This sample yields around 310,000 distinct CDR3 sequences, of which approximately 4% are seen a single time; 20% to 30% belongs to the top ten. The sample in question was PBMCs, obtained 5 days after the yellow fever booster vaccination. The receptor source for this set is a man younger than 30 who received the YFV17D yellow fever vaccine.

This CDR3 reads CAWGRETQYF. The CDR3 DNA reads as TGTGCCTGGGGACGGGAGACCCAGTACTTC. The chain is built from TRBV30 and TRBJ2-5; D gene ambiguous. V was cut by 5 bases and J by 5 bases, with 6 bases left in between. Germline V gene sequence: CDR1 GTSNPN, CDR2 SVGIG (reference sequence). There are 10 residues in the CDR3.

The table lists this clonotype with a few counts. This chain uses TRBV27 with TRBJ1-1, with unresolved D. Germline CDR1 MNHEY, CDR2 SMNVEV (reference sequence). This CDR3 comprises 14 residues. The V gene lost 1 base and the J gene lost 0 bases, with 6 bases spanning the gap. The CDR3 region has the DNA TGTGCCAGCAGTTTATACAGTATGAACACTGAAGCTTTCTTT. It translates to CASSLYSMNTEAFF.

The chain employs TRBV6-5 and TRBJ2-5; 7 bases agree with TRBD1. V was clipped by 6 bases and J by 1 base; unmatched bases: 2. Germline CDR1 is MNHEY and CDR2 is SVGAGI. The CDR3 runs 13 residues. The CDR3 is CASSGQAQETQYF. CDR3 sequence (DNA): TGTGCCAGCAGCGGACAGGCCCAAGAGACCCAGTACTTC.

The CDR3 protein is CASSIQGYEQYF. The CDR3 nucleotides read TGTGCCAGCAGCATCCAGGGCTACGAGCAGTACTTC. V is TRBV7-2 and J is TRBJ2-7; TRBD1 might be the D (5 bases). Germline V gene sequence: CDR1 SGHTA, CDR2 FQGNSA. This CDR3 is 12 amino acids long. The ends were cut back, 5 bases at V and 3 bases at J, with 8 bases in the middle.

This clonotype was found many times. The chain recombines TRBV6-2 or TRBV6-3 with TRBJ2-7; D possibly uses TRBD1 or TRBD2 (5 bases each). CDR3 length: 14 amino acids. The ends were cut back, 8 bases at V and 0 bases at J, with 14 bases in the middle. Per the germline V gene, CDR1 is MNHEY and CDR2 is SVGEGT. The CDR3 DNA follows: TGTGCCAGCGGTCCTGTGGGGACCTCCTACGAGCAGTACTTC. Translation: CASGPVGTSYEQYF.

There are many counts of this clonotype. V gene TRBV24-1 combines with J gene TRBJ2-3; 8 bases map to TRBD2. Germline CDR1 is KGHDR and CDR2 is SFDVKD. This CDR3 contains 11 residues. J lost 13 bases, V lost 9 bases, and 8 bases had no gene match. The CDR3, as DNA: TGTGCCACCGAAATTAGCGGGGTAAAGTATTTT. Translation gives CATEISGVKYF.

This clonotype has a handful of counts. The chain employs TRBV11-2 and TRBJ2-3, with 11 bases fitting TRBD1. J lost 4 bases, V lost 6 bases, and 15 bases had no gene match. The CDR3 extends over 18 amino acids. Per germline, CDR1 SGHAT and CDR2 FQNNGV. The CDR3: CASSSTGTGGWLPDTQYF. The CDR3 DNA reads TGTGCCAGCAGTTCGACCGGGACAGGGGGTTGGTTACCAGATACGCAGTATTTT. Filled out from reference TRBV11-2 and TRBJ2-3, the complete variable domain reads EAGVAQSPRYKIIEKRQSVAFWCNPISGHATLYWYQQILGQGPKLLIQFQNNGVVDDSQLPKDRFSAERLKGVDSTLKIQPAKLEDSAVYLCASSSTGTGGWLPDTQYFGPGTRLTVL.

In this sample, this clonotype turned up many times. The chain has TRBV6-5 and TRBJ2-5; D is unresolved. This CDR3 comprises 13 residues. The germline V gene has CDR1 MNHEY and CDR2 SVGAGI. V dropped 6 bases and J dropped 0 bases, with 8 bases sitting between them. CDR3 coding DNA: TGTGCCAGCAGGGGGTCCCACCAAGAGACCCAGTACTTC. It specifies CASRGSHQETQYF.

CDR3 amino acids: CASSLDGGQGAGYTF. Written as DNA, the CDR3 is TGCGCCAGCAGCTTGGATGGGGGACAGGGGGCCGGCTACACCTTC. The gene calls are TRBV5-1 and TRBJ1-2; 12 bases agree with TRBD1. The germline V gene has CDR1 SGHRS and CDR2 YFSETQ. V lost 0 bases to trimming and J lost 8 bases; unmatched junction nucleotides: 5. CDR3 length equals 15 residues.

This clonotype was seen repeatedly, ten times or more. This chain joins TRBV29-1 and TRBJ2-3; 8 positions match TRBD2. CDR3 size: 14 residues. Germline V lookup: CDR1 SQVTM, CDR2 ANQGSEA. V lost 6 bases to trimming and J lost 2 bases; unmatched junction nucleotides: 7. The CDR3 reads CSVGTGGNTDTQYF. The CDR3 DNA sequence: TGCAGCGTGGGGACGGGGGGGAACACAGATACGCAGTATTTT.

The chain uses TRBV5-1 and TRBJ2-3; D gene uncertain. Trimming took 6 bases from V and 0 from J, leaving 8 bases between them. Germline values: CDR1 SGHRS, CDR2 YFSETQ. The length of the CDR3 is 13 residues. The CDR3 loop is CASNPTSTDTQYF. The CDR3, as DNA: TGCGCCAGCAACCCGACCAGCACAGATACGCAGTATTTT. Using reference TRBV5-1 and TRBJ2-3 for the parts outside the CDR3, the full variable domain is KAGVTQTPRYLIKTRGQQVTLSCSPISGHRSVSWYQQTPGQGLQFLFEYFSETQRNKGNFPGRFSGRQFSNSRSEMNVSTLELGDSALYLCASNPTSTDTQYFGPGTRLTVL.

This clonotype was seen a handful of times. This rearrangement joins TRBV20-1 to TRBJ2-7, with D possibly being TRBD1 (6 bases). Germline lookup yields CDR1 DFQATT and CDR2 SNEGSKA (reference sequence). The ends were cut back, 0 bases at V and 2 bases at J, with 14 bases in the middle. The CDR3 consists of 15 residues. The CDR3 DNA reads TGCAGTGCTAGAGATCTGGGACATAACCCCTACGAGCAGTACTTC. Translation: CSARDLGHNPYEQYF.

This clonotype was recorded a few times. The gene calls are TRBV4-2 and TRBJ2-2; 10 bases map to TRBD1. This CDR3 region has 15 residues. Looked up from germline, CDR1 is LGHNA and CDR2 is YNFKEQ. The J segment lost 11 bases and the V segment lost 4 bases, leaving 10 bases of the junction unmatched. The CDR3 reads CASSLEGQGTPELFF. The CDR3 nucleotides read TGTGCCAGCAGCCTCGAGGGACAGGGGACTCCCGAGCTGTTTTTT.

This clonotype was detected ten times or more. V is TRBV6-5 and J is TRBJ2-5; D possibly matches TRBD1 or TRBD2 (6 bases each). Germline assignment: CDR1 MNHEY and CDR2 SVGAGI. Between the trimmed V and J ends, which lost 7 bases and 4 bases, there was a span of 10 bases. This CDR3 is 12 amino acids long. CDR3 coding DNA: TGTGCCAGCACCAAGGGGGGAGAGACCCAGTACTTC. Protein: CASTKGGETQYF.

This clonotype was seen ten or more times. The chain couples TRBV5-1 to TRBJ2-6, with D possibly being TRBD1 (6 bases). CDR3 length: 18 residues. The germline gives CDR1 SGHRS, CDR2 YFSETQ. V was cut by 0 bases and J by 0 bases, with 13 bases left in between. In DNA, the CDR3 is TGCGCCAGCAGCTTGGGTGACAGGCCAATCTCTGGGGCCAACGTCCTGACTTTC. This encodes CASSLGDRPISGANVLTF.

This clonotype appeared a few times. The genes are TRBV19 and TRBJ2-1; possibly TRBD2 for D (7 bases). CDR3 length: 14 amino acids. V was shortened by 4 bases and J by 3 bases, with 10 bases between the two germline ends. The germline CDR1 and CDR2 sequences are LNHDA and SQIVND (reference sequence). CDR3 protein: CASSRRGHYNEQFF. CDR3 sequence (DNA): TGTGCCAGTAGTAGGCGGGGGCACTACAATGAGCAGTTCTTC.

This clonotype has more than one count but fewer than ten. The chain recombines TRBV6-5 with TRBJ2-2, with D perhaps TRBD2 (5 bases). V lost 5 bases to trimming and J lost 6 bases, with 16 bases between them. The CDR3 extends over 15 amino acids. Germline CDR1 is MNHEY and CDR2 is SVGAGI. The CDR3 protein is CASSQRWAPAGELFF. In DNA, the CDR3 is TGTGCCAGCAGTCAGCGGTGGGCCCCGGCCGGGGAGCTGTTTTTT.

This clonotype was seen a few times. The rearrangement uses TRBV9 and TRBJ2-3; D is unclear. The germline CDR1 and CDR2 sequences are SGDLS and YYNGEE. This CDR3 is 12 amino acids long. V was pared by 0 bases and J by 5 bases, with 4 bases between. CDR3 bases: TGTGCCAGCAGCGTAGCGGGAGATACGCAGTATTTT. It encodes CASSVAGDTQYF. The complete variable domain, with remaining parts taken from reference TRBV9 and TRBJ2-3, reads DSGVTQTPKHLITATGQRVTLRCSPRSGDLSVYWYQQSLDQGLQFLIQYYNGEERAKGNILERFSAQQFPDLHSELNLSSLELGDSALYFCASSVAGDTQYFGPGTRLTVL.

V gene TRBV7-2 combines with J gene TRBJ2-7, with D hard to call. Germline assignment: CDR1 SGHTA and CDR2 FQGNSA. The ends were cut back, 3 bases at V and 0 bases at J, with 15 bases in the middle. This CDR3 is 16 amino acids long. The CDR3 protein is CASSFRAEPLSYEQYF. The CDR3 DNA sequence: TGTGCCAGCAGCTTTCGGGCGGAACCACTCTCCTACGAGCAGTACTTC.

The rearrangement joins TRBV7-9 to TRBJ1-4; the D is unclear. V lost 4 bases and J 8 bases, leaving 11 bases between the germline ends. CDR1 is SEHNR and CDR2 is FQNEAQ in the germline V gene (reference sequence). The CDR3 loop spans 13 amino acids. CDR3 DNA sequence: TGTGCCAGCAGCTATCGGGGTGGCGAAAAACTGTTTTTT. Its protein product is CASSYRGGEKLFF.

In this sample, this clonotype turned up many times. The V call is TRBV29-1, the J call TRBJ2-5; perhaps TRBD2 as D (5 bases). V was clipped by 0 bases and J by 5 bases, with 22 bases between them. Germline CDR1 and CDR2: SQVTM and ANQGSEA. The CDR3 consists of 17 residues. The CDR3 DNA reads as TGCAGCGTTGAAGATCCGAGGGCGACTCCACTAGGGGAGACCCAGTACTTC. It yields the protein CSVEDPRATPLGETQYF.

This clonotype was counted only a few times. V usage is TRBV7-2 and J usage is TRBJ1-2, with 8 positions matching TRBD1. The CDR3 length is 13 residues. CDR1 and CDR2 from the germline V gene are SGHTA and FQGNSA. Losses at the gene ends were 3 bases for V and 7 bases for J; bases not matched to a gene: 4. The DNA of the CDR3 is TGTGCCAGCAGCTTCCAGGGGGCTTCTGGCTACACCTTC. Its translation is CASSFQGASGYTF.

In DNA, the CDR3 is TGTGCCAGCAGTTTTGCAGTGGGGCTGACAGGGGCTCACACAGATACGCAGTATTTT. Amino acids: CASSFAVGLTGAHTDTQYF. The genes are TRBV27 and TRBJ2-3; TRBD1 matches at 8 bases. The J segment lost 2 bases and the V segment lost 3 bases, leaving 16 bases of the junction unmatched. Germline loops: CDR1 MNHEY, CDR2 SMNVEV (reference sequence). This CDR3 is 19 amino acids long.

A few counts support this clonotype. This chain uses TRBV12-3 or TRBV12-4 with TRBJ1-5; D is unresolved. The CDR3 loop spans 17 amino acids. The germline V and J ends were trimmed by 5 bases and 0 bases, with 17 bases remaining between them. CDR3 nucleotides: TGTGCCAGCAGTCCCCGGGCGGGGTGGTATAGCAATCAGCCCCAGCATTTT. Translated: CASSPRAGWYSNQPQHF.

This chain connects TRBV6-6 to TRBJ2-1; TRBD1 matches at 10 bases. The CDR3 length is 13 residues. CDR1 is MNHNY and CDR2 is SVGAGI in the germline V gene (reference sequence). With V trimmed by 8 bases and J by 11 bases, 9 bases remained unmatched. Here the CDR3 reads CASGSTGGWQQFF. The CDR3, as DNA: TGTGCCAGCGGATCGACAGGGGGCTGGCAGCAGTTCTTC.

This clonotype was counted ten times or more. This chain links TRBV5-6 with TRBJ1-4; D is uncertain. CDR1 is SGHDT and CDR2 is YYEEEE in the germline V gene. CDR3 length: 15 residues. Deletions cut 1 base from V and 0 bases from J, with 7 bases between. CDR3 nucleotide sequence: TGTGCCAGCAGCTTGTGGGCAGCAACTAATGAAAAACTGTTTTTT. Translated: CASSLWAATNEKLFF.

The CDR3 here is CASSYLGNQETQYF. The CDR3 DNA reads TGTGCCAGCAGTTATTTGGGAAACCAAGAGACCCAGTACTTC. This chain uses TRBV6-6 with TRBJ2-5; D is unclear. Trimming took off 3 bases at V and 0 bases at J, with 8 bases between the two ends. The CDR3 is 14 residues long. Germline-derived CDR1 and CDR2 are MNHNY and SVGAGI (reference sequence).

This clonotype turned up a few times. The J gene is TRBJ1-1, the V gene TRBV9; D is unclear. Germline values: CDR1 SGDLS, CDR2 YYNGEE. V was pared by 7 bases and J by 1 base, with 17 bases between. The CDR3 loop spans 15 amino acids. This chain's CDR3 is CASEDLPTGNTEAFF. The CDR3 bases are TGTGCCAGCGAAGATTTGCCGACGGGGAACACTGAAGCTTTCTTT.

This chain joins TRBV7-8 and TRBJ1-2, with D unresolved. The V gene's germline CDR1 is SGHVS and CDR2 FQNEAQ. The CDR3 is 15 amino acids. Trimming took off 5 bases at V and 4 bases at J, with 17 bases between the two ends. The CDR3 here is CASSPGFGNLYGYTF. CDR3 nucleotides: TGTGCCAGCAGCCCCGGATTTGGAAACCTCTATGGCTACACCTTC.

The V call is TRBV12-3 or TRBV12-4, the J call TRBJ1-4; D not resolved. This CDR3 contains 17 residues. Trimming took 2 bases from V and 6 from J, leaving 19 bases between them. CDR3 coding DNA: TGTGCCAGCAGTTTAAGCCCACCTACGGGAAGGGATGAAAAACTGTTTTTT. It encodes CASSLSPPTGRDEKLFF.

The CDR3 protein is CASSPALAGAEQFF. The CDR3 bases are TGTGCCAGCTCACCGGCTTTAGCGGGGGCTGAGCAGTTCTTC. V gene TRBV18 combines with J gene TRBJ2-1; 9 positions agree with TRBD2. CDR1 and CDR2 from the germline V gene are KGHSH and LQKENI. The CDR3 spans 14 residues. V dropped 3 bases and J dropped 9; count of bases not matched to a gene: 6.

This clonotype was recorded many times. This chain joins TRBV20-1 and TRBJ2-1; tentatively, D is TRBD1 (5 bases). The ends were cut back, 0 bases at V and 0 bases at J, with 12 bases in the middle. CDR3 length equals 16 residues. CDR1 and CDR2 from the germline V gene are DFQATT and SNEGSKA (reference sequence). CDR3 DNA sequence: TGCAGTGCTAGAGATAGACAGTGGAGCTCCTACAATGAGCAGTTCTTC. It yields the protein CSARDRQWSSYNEQFF.